In its sample, the clone carrying this TCR beta chain was seen once. The source of the sample is a study of blood T cell repertoires in COVID-19. Trimming removed 4 bases from V and 10 bases from J; junction bases left unmatched: 11. The CDR3 length is 14 residues. Germline loops: CDR1 SGHRS, CDR2 YFSETQ. As processed by the authors: For nucleated cells, counts were estimated from reference gene primer amplification. Sequencing was performed with immunoSEQ multiplex PCR; in TCRdb, only in-frame clones are kept and a portion is missing. For V, J and clone size, that table is used; D and trimming come from the DNA. Here the sample spans roughly 170,000 clones, around 85% being singletons.

The clonotype was recovered from a man aged 65-85 years with active or convalescent COVID-19. The chain combines TRBV5-1 with TRBJ1-1; 9 bases are a match to TRBD1. Material for sequencing was peripheral blood. CDR3 bases: TGCGCCAGCAGCCCACGGACAGGGGAAGCGGTAGCTTTCTTT. Translation gives CASSPRTGEAVAFF.